The clone carrying this T cell receptor beta chain was found many times. Its cognate antigen is unknown. The sample originates from a study of early T cells in non-severe SARS-CoV-2 infection. Overall study: Bulk RNA from unsorted whole blood was sequenced; chains were unpaired. The study, taken as a whole, reports: Anti-spike CD8 specificities were favored by VDJdb matching, whose results missed private and CD4 specificities.

The CDR3 extends over 14 amino acids. V trimming: 6 bases; J trimming: 5 bases; junction bases outside the gene matches: 10. Germline assignment: CDR1 DFQATT and CDR2 SNEGSKA (reference sequence). cDNA molecules, individually, were tagged with unique molecular identifiers. TCRdb reanalysed the 5' RACE reads using MiXCR and keeps one entry per CDR3 protein. The table includes 23,000 or so distinct CDR3 sequences, less than 5.5% detected once. This sequence originates from an adult who was a healthcare worker with PCR-confirmed SARS-CoV-2 infection or an uninfected control (not recorded which). This rearrangement joins TRBV20-1 to TRBJ2-7; the match to TRBD1 covers 10 bases. Input material: whole blood. The CDR3: CSAAYRDRGNEQYF. CDR3 DNA: TGCAGTGCAGCCTACCGGGACAGGGGTAACGAGCAGTACTTC.